The 3 T cell receptor beta chains below come from one sample, sequenced in a study of shared clonotypes between healthy human individuals. Produced via immunoSEQ multiplex PCR; TCRdb's table is partial and in-frame only. The repertoire includes hundreds of thousands of clones, roughly three quarters of them detected once, and less than 15% sits in the top ten. Input material: PBMCs. These receptors all come from a woman aged 40 to 55 in good health. Some clones in this sample may be carry-over from other donors' samples.

This clone was recorded a few times. The chain combines TRBV2 with TRBJ2-7; weak D call: TRBD2 (6 bases). Trimming left V 2 bases short and J 4 bases short, with 15 bases between. CDR3 size: 15 residues. Germline values: CDR1 SNHLY, CDR2 FYNNEI. In DNA, the CDR3 is TGTGCCAGCAGTGAACCGGGGGACGTACGGTACGAGCAGTACTTC. Encoded protein: CASSEPGDVRYEQYF.

The V and J genes are TRBV29-1 and TRBJ1-1, with D possibly matching TRBD1 (5 bases). Germline CDR1 SQVTM, CDR2 ANQGSEA. The CDR3 spans 12 residues. With 7 bases removed from V and 1 base from J, the gap between germline ends came to 10 bases. CDR3 residues: CSAYQGNTEAFF. In nucleotides, the CDR3 is TGCAGCGCTTACCAGGGGAACACTGAAGCTTTCTTT.

The rearrangement links TRBV10-2 to TRBJ2-1, with 8 bases lining up with TRBD2. Germline CDR1 is WSHSY and CDR2 is SAAADI. This CDR3 is 15 amino acids long. With 6 bases clipped from V and 7 bases from J, the junction kept 11 bases outside the gene matches. This CDR3 reads CASSPGASGSNEQFF. Written as DNA, the CDR3 is TGCGCCAGCAGCCCCGGCGCCAGCGGGAGTAATGAGCAGTTCTTC.